The 28 T cell receptor beta chains below were found in one sample sequenced in a study of blood T cell repertoires in COVID-19. Libraries were prepared by immunoSEQ multiplex PCR; TCRdb keeps only in-frame clonotypes and omits some of them. The sample includes about 160,000 clones, about 80% of them seen just once. Input material: peripheral blood. The receptors were gathered from a woman of 80 years or more with acute or convalescent COVID-19.

The V and J genes are TRBV27 and TRBJ1-5; TRBD1 is a possible D gene (6 bases). V was pared by 6 bases and J by 3 bases, with 15 bases between. This CDR3 comprises 15 residues. Germline CDR1 and CDR2: MNHEY and SMNVEV (reference sequence). The CDR3 bases are TGTGCCAGCAGACCCCCGGACAGTATCAATCAGCCCCAGCATTTT. Translated: CASRPPDSINQPQHF.

In this sample, this clone turned up a few times. The gene calls are TRBV5-1 and TRBJ1-1; 8 positions match TRBD1. Germline CDR1 SGHRS, CDR2 YFSETQ. Trimming cost V 4 bases and J 2 bases; bases outside gene matches: 10. CDR3 length: 16 residues. The CDR3 DNA is TGCGCCAGCAGCCCGCTGCCACAGGGGGAAAACACTGAAGCTTTCTTT. Protein: CASSPLPQGENTEAFF.

The V call is TRBV7-2, the J call TRBJ1-2; D is undetermined. CDR1 is SGHTA, CDR2 FQGNSA, per germline. V was clipped by 6 bases and J by 6 bases, with 11 bases between them. This CDR3 contains 12 residues. Here the CDR3 DNA reads TGTGCCAGCAGGGTCGACTCGCATGGCTACACCTTC. It codes for CASRVDSHGYTF.

Only one count was recorded for this clone. The chain combines TRBV3-1 (or the pseudogene TRBV3-2) with TRBJ1-4; 8 positions agree with TRBD1. This CDR3 has 13 amino acids. CDR1 is LGHDT and CDR2 is YNNKEL in the germline V gene (reference sequence). Trimming took 4 bases from V and 9 from J; bases not matched to a gene: 4. The CDR3 bases are TGTGCCAGCAGCCCAGGACAGGGCCAAAAACTGTTTTTT. This gives the protein CASSPGQGQKLFF.

This clone occurred once. The rearrangement joins TRBV12-5 to TRBJ1-2, with D perhaps matching TRBD1 (6 bases). Trimming pared 3 bases from V and 0 bases from J, leaving 11 bases between. Germline V gives CDR1 LGHNT, CDR2 FRNRAP. The CDR3 spans 15 residues. The CDR3 region has the DNA TGTGCTAGTGGTTTCCAAGGGGGAGCTAACTATGGCTACACCTTC. It specifies CASGFQGGANYGYTF.

This chain connects TRBV2 to TRBJ2-1, with D unclear. Germline CDR1 and CDR2: SNHLY and FYNNEI. Trimming removed 2 bases at V and 3 bases at J, with 5 bases between. The CDR3 is 13 residues long. CDR3 coding DNA: TGTGCCAGCAGTGAAAACAACTACAATGAGCAGTTCTTC. Translating gives CASSENNYNEQFF.

This clone showed up just a few times. J is TRBJ2-5 and V is TRBV5-1, with 14 nucleotides matching TRBD2. Germline CDR1 SGHRS, CDR2 YFSETQ. This CDR3 comprises 17 residues. The ends lost 0 bases at V and 0 bases at J; junction bases unmatched: 1. CDR3 bases: TGCGCCAGCAGCTTGGGGACTAGCGGGAGGAACCAAGAGACCCAGTACTTC. Protein sequence: CASSLGTSGRNQETQYF.

This clone was found once. This sequence joins TRBV5-4 and TRBJ1-6; weak D call: TRBD1 (6 bases). Deletions cut 4 bases from V and 0 bases from J, with 11 bases between. The germline V gene has CDR1 SGHNT and CDR2 YYREEE (reference sequence). CDR3 length: 16 residues. CDR3 nucleotide sequence: TGTGCCAGCAGCCCAGGGGTGGGCTCCTATAATTCACCCCTCCACTTT. Protein product: CASSPGVGSYNSPLHF. The whole variable domain, remainder taken from reference TRBV5-4 and TRBJ1-6, is ETGVTQSPTHLIKTRGQQVTLRCSSQSGHNTVSWYQQALGQGPQFIFQYYREEENGRGNFPPRFSGLQFPNYSSELNVNALELDDSALYLCASSPGVGSYNSPLHFGNGTRLTVT.

The chain combines TRBV5-6 with TRBJ1-4; D may be TRBD1 (6 bases). The CDR3 runs to 15 residues. Germline V gene lookup returns CDR1 SGHDT and CDR2 YYEEEE. V lost 4 bases to trimming and J lost 0 bases, with 10 bases between them. CDR3 region: CASSPGTTTNEKLFF. The CDR3 nucleotides read TGTGCCAGCAGCCCCGGGACAACAACTAATGAAAAACTGTTTTTT.

This chain joins TRBV6-1 and TRBJ2-1, with 9 bases fitting TRBD2. The CDR3 extends over 17 amino acids. The germline CDR1 and CDR2 sequences are MNHNS and SASEGT. V lost 4 bases, J lost 12 bases, and 19 bases stayed unmatched. The CDR3 DNA is TGTGCCAGCAGTGGTTCTCCTAGCGGGAAGACAGCGGGGGCGCAGTTCTTC. It translates to CASSGSPSGKTAGAQFF.

The J gene is TRBJ2-2, the V gene TRBV7-2; TRBD2 matches 7 bases. Germline V CDR1 and CDR2: SGHTA, FQGNSA. The CDR3 runs to 16 residues. Unmatched junction bases numbered 6, after V lost 0 bases and J lost 5 bases. The CDR3 DNA reads TGTGCCAGCAGCTTAGCGGGAGGGCCAGGGACCGGGGAGCTGTTTTTT. Translation gives CASSLAGGPGTGELFF. Filled out from reference TRBV7-2 and TRBJ2-2, the complete variable domain reads GAGVSQSPSNKVTEKGKDVELRCDPISGHTALYWYRQSLGQGLEFLIYFQGNSAPDKSGLPSDRFSAERTGGSVSTLTIQRTQQEDSAVYLCASSLAGGPGTGELFFGEGSRLTVL.

The chain recombines TRBV11-2 with TRBJ2-3; TRBD2 agrees at 11 bases. The trim removed 0 bases at V and 6 bases at J, leaving 2 bases unmatched. Per the germline V gene, CDR1 is SGHAT and CDR2 is FQNNGV. This CDR3 has 15 amino acids. The CDR3 DNA reads as TGTGCCAGCAGCTTAGATAGCGGGAGGGCCGATACGCAGTATTTT. Translating it yields CASSLDSGRADTQYF.

CDR3 sequence reads: CASSALRAGTGGFQPQHF. The CDR3 DNA sequence: TGTGCCAGCAGTGCTCTTCGCGCCGGGACAGGGGGCTTTCAGCCCCAGCATTTT. The chain combines TRBV28 with TRBJ1-5, with TRBD1 identical over 12 bases. V lost 5 bases to trimming and J lost 6 bases; unmatched junction nucleotides: 14. CDR1 is MDHEN, CDR2 SYDVKM, per germline. The CDR3 spans 18 residues.

V usage is TRBV7-9 and J usage is TRBJ2-7; TRBD1 agrees at 7 bases. The trim removed 6 bases at V and 2 bases at J, leaving 4 bases unmatched. CDR1 and CDR2 (germline): SEHNR, FQNEAQ (reference sequence). The CDR3 loop spans 13 amino acids. The CDR3 region has the DNA TGTGCCAGCAGTCTAGACAGGGCCTACGAGCAGTACTTC. This translates into CASSLDRAYEQYF. The whole variable domain, filled in from reference TRBV7-9 and TRBJ2-7, reads DTGVSQNPRHKITKRGQNVTFRCDPISEHNRLYWYRQTLGQGPEFLTYFQNEAQLEKSRLLSDRFSAERPKGSFSTLEIQRTEQGDSAMYLCASSLDRAYEQYFGPGTRLTVT.

The rearrangement uses TRBV19 and TRBJ1-3, with no clear D. Germline CDR1 reads LNHDA; CDR2 reads SQIVND (reference sequence). With 7 bases removed from V and 2 bases from J, the gap between germline ends came to 9 bases. The CDR3 extends over 13 amino acids. The CDR3 reads CASIGYAGNTIYF. The CDR3 region has the DNA TGTGCCAGTATCGGGTATGCTGGAAACACCATATATTTT. The full variable domain, completed using reference TRBV19 and TRBJ1-3, is DGGITQSPKYLFRKEGQNVTLSCEQNLNHDAMYWYRQDPGQGLRLIYYSQIVNDFQKGDIAEGYSVSREKKESFPLTVTSAQKNPTAFYLCASIGYAGNTIYFGEGSWLTVV.

The CDR3 DNA follows: TGCGCCAGCAGCCAAGGGAGCGGGAGGGCCGCCGGGGAGCTGTTTTTT. Protein sequence: CASSQGSGRAAGELFF. The rearrangement links TRBV4-3 to TRBJ2-2; 10 nucleotides match TRBD2. CDR3 length: 16 residues. Unmatched junction bases numbered 5, after V lost 1 base and J lost 6 bases. CDR1 LGHNA and CDR2 YSLEER come from the germline V gene.

The chain has TRBV7-2 and TRBJ2-3; possibly TRBD2 for D (6 bases). The CDR3 extends over 15 amino acids. Germline lookup yields CDR1 SGHTA and CDR2 FQGNSA. Trimming removed 7 bases at V and 0 bases at J, with 14 bases between. The CDR3 DNA reads as TGTGCCAGCAACCCATCCGGGACTAGCACAGATACGCAGTATTTT. Encoded protein: CASNPSGTSTDTQYF.

V gene TRBV27 combines with J gene TRBJ2-7, with 7 positions matching TRBD1. Germline CDR1 is MNHEY and CDR2 is SMNVEV (reference sequence). The CDR3 contains 14 residues. Trimming took 4 bases from V and 6 from J; bases not matched to a gene: 9. Here the CDR3 reads CASSSTGFDAEQYF. The CDR3 DNA reads TGTGCCAGCAGTTCGACAGGGTTCGATGCCGAGCAGTACTTC.

J is TRBJ2-1 and V is TRBV5-1, with 13 bases fitting TRBD2. CDR3 length: 15 amino acids. CDR1 and CDR2 (germline): SGHRS, YFSETQ. V trimming: 4 bases; J trimming: 4 bases; junction bases outside the gene matches: 2. The CDR3 sequence: CASSRGLAGYNEQFF. In nucleotides, the CDR3 is TGCGCCAGCAGCAGGGGACTAGCGGGGTACAATGAGCAGTTCTTC.

This clone was seen just once. V is TRBV19 and J is TRBJ1-2, with D unresolved. The CDR3 is made up of 12 amino acids. Germline loops: CDR1 LNHDA, CDR2 SQIVND (reference sequence). V dropped 5 bases and J dropped 7 bases, with 11 bases sitting between them. Written as DNA, the CDR3 is TGTGCCAGTAGTCCAGACACCTTTGGCTACACCTTC. Protein product: CASSPDTFGYTF. Drawing the rest from reference TRBV19 and TRBJ1-2, the complete variable domain is DGGITQSPKYLFRKEGQNVTLSCEQNLNHDAMYWYRQDPGQGLRLIYYSQIVNDFQKGDIAEGYSVSREKKESFPLTVTSAQKNPTAFYLCASSPDTFGYTFGSGTRLTVV.

This clone was observed a single time. The chain is built from TRBV7-2 and TRBJ1-6; D might be TRBD1 (5 bases). CDR3 length equals 14 residues. CDR1 and CDR2 from the germline V gene are SGHTA and FQGNSA. V gave up 7 bases and J gave up 8 bases, with 15 bases separating them. The CDR3, as DNA: TGTGCCAGCAATTCGGGGGGGGTTGATTCACCCCTCCACTTT. Translating it yields CASNSGGVDSPLHF. The full variable domain, in which reference TRBV7-2 and TRBJ1-6 provide the parts outside the CDR3, is GAGVSQSPSNKVTEKGKDVELRCDPISGHTALYWYRQSLGQGLEFLIYFQGNSAPDKSGLPSDRFSAERTGGSVSTLTIQRTQQEDSAVYLCASNSGGVDSPLHFGNGTRLTVT.

The chain couples TRBV12-5 to TRBJ1-2; D is perhaps TRBD1 (6 bases). Germline CDR1 LGHNT, CDR2 FRNRAP. V was shortened by 1 base and J by 8 bases, with 17 bases between the two germline ends. This CDR3 has 15 residues. Here the CDR3 reads CASGLGFEYRDGYTF. Here the CDR3 DNA reads TGTGCTAGTGGTTTGGGATTTGAATACAGGGACGGCTACACCTTC.

This chain joins TRBV18 and TRBJ1-1, with a possible D match to TRBD1 (6 bases). CDR3 length equals 17 residues. Germline lookup yields CDR1 KGHSH and CDR2 LQKENI. Between the trimmed V and J ends, which lost 3 bases and 1 base, there was a span of 18 bases. The CDR3 sequence: CASSPSSGGLSNTEAFF. The DNA of the CDR3 is TGTGCCAGCTCACCCTCGTCCGGGGGGCTCTCGAACACTGAAGCTTTCTTT.

This chain links TRBV18 with TRBJ2-2, with TRBD1 identical over 10 bases. From germline, CDR1 is KGHSH and CDR2 LQKENI. The CDR3 totals 16 residues. V gave up 3 bases and J gave up 5 bases; unmatched junction bases: 6. The CDR3 spells CASSPPGTGETGELFF. CDR3 nucleotides: TGTGCCAGCTCACCCCCCGGGACAGGGGAAACCGGGGAGCTGTTTTTT.

This chain connects TRBV11-3 to TRBJ1-1; D is perhaps TRBD1 (6 bases). In germline, CDR1 is SGHNT, CDR2 YENEEA. The CDR3 loop spans 15 amino acids. The V gene lost 1 base and the J gene lost 1 base, with 10 bases spanning the gap. The CDR3 coding sequence is TGTGCCAGCAGCTTAGGGGGACATTCGAACACTGAAGCTTTCTTT. Amino acids: CASSLGGHSNTEAFF.

The chain combines TRBV27 with TRBJ1-6, with no clear D. The V and J ends lost 2 bases and 7 bases respectively, with 15 bases between them. The CDR3 covers 16 residues. Germline lookup yields CDR1 MNHEY and CDR2 SMNVEV (reference sequence). DNA of the CDR3: TGTGCCAGCAGTTTAAGGGCAGGTACGGGGAATTCACCCCTCCACTTT. Protein sequence: CASSLRAGTGNSPLHF.

In this sample, this clone turned up a few times. The chain couples TRBV29-1 to TRBJ1-1; the D gene is possibly TRBD1 (6 bases). The CDR3 extends over 12 amino acids. The V gene's germline CDR1 is SQVTM and CDR2 ANQGSEA. Trimming took off 6 bases at V and 3 bases at J, with 11 bases between the two ends. CDR3 sequence reads: CSVQGSDTEAFF. DNA for the CDR3: TGCAGCGTACAGGGATCAGACACTGAAGCTTTCTTT.

The V and J genes are TRBV6-1 and TRBJ2-7; a possible D gene is TRBD2 (5 bases). Germline lookup yields CDR1 MNHNS and CDR2 SASEGT. The CDR3 loop spans 15 amino acids. V dropped 1 base and J dropped 2 bases, with 12 bases sitting between them. CDR3 nucleotides: TGTGCCAGCAGTGAAGTTGACTACCAGACCTACGAGCAGTACTTC. Translated: CASSEVDYQTYEQYF.